The 25 T cell receptor beta chains below come from one sample, sequenced in a study of T cells in women clearing cervical HPV infection. Clones were read by immunoSEQ multiplex PCR, and TCRdb kept only the in-frame ones, dropping some. This sample's table reports about 14,000 clones. Input material: blood buffy coat. These receptors all stem from a woman between 18 and 69 years old with a cervical HPV16 infection that either progressed to CIN3+ or cleared (not recorded which).

Considering frequency, this clone is medium-sized. The read stops 3 residues short of the end of the CDR3; the missing end is completed from the germline J gene. This rearrangement joins TRBV7-6 to TRBJ2-3; 9 bases match TRBD2. The trim removed 0 bases at V and 1 base at J, leaving 5 bases unmatched. CDR1 is SGHVS and CDR2 is FNYEAQ in the germline V gene. This CDR3 is built from 17 residues. The CDR3 DNA, read in part, is TGTGCCAGCAGCTTAGCGACTAGCGGAAGCGGCACAGATACG. Encoded protein: CASSLATSGSGTDT. From start to end, the CDR3 is CASSLATSGSGTDTQYF. Full variable domain (outside the CDR3, taken from reference TRBV7-6 and TRBJ2-3): GAGVSQSPRYKVTKRGQDVALRCDPISGHVSLYWYRQALGQGPEFLTYFNYEAQQDKSGLPNDRFSAERPEGSISTLTIQRTEQRDSAMYRCASSLATSGSGTDTQYFGPGTRLTVL.

Remarks on this clone: The read ends 3 residues before the CDR3 terminus; that terminus is restored from the germline J gene. J is TRBJ2-7 and V is TRBV2, with D possibly being TRBD1 or TRBD2 (6 bases each). Trimming removed 7 bases at V and 6 bases at J, with 16 bases between. Per the germline V gene, CDR1 is SNHLY and CDR2 is FYNNEI. There are 13 residues in the CDR3. CDR3 bases read: TGTGCCAGCAAATCAGGGGAGGCGGCCGAG. This sequence encodes CASKSGEAAE. The whole CDR3 is CASKSGEAAEQYF.

Comments on this clone: Coverage ceases 3 residues before the CDR3 finishes, and the germline J gene fills in the end. J is TRBJ2-1 and V is TRBV6-1; 8 bases are a match to TRBD2. Germline V lookup: CDR1 MNHNS, CDR2 SASEGT. Trimming removed 4 bases from V and 7 bases from J; junction bases left unmatched: 9. The CDR3 runs 15 residues. The CDR3 sequence: CASSGERGYGNEQFF. Incomplete CDR3 DNA: TGTGCCAGCAGTGGGGAGCGGGGGTACGGGAATGAG.

In the case of this clone: The read gets to within 3 residues of the CDR3 end, and the germline J gene fills in the rest. The chain joins TRBV5-1 to TRBJ2-2; D not resolved. Germline lookup yields CDR1 SGHRS and CDR2 YFSETQ. V shed 3 bases and J shed 4 bases, with 10 bases lying between them. The length of the CDR3 is 14 residues. The part of the CDR3 DNA that was read is TGCGCCAGCAGCTACCAGCCGGGCACCGGGGAG. Its protein product is CASSYQPGTGE. In full, the CDR3 reads CASSYQPGTGELFF.

As for this clone: From the germline J gene comes the end of the CDR3, since the read stops 3 residues before it. V is TRBV19 and J is TRBJ2-5, with D possibly being TRBD2 (5 bases). Trimming removed 4 bases at V and 5 bases at J, with 8 bases between. The CDR3 sequence is 12 residues long. Germline CDR1 and CDR2: LNHDA and SQIVND (reference sequence). The chain's CDR3 is CASSTQRETQYF. CDR3 DNA, as far as it was read: TGTGCCAGTAGTACACAGCGGGAGACC.

As to this clone: The CDR3 is cut off 3 residues early in the read; its end comes from the germline J gene. V gene TRBV2 combines with J gene TRBJ2-5; 11 bases align to TRBD1. CDR1 and CDR2 (germline): SNHLY, FYNNEI. This CDR3 is built from 15 residues. V lost 6 bases to trimming and J lost 1 base; unmatched junction nucleotides: 4. The covered CDR3 bases are TGTGCCAGCAGGGACAGGGGGCTTCCCCAAGAGACC. As protein: CASRDRGLPQET. The CDR3 in its entirety is CASRDRGLPQETQYF.

Turning to this clone: Read data end 3 residues before the CDR3 end; the end is taken from the germline J gene. The rearrangement joins TRBV19 to TRBJ1-2; weak D call: TRBD1 (5 bases). Germline V gene sequence: CDR1 LNHDA, CDR2 SQIVND (reference sequence). The V and J ends lost 9 bases and 3 bases respectively, with 14 bases between them. The CDR3 is 13 residues long. The CDR3 region is CASQHDSYYGYTF. The CDR3 DNA, read in part, is TGTGCCAGCCAGCACGACAGCTACTATGGC.

With respect to this clone: The read gets to within 3 residues of the CDR3 end, and the germline J gene fills in the rest. V gene TRBV18 combines with J gene TRBJ1-1; D is uncertain. Per germline, CDR1 KGHSH and CDR2 LQKENI. The CDR3 covers 13 residues. The CDR3 region is CASSPFEQQTAFF. CDR3 DNA (partial): TGTGCCAGCTCACCATTTGAACAGCAGACA.

A note on this clone: With the read ending 3 residues before the CDR3 end, the germline J gene is used to fill in that end. The chain carries TRBV18 and TRBJ1-1; tentatively, D is TRBD1 (6 bases). Trimming shortened V by 8 bases and J by 1 base, and 11 bases separated the two germline ends. CDR3 length: 13 residues. CDR1 is KGHSH, CDR2 LQKENI, per germline. Partial CDR3 DNA: TGTGCCAGCCAGACAGGAGGGAACACTGAA. Translated: CASQTGGNTE. The whole CDR3 sequence is CASQTGGNTEAFF.

Turning to this clone: The read ends 3 residues early relative to the CDR3; the germline J gene fills the gap. This rearrangement joins TRBV7-9 to TRBJ2-7; D is possibly TRBD2 (5 bases). CDR1 is SEHNR and CDR2 is FQNEAQ in the germline V gene (reference sequence). CDR3 length: 13 residues. Trimming took off 5 bases at V and 2 bases at J, with 10 bases between the two ends. This CDR3 reads CASSNDGAYEQYF. The part of the CDR3 DNA that was read is TGTGCCAGCAGCAACGACGGGGCCTACGAG.

On this clone: The read comes to an end 3 residues before the CDR3 does, leaving the germline J gene to fill in the end. The chain carries TRBV9 and TRBJ1-6; D may be TRBD1 (6 bases). V was clipped by 2 bases and J by 5 bases, with 14 bases between them. This CDR3 comprises 16 residues. The germline V gene encodes CDR1 SGDLS and CDR2 YYNGEE. CDR3 protein: CASSVHPGANNSPLHF. Partial CDR3 DNA: TGTGCCAGCAGCGTTCACCCAGGGGCGAATAATTCACCC.

In the case of this clone: The read terminates 3 residues ahead of where the CDR3 ends, so the germline J gene completes it. The J gene is TRBJ2-7, the V gene TRBV20-1; D perhaps matches TRBD1 (5 bases). The CDR3 is 12 residues long. V dropped 2 bases and J dropped 3 bases, with 8 bases sitting between them. CDR1 and CDR2 (germline): DFQATT, SNEGSKA (reference sequence). CDR3 bases read: TGCAGTGCTAGAACAGGCCGCTACGAG. It translates to CSARTGRYE. The whole CDR3 sequence reads CSARTGRYEQYF.

Concerning this clone: The read halts 3 residues ahead of the CDR3 end, with the missing end drawn from the germline J gene. V usage is TRBV7-9 and J usage is TRBJ2-1; no reliable D call. Per the germline V gene, CDR1 is SEHNR and CDR2 is FQNEAQ (reference sequence). The CDR3 is 12 residues long. V lost 4 bases, J lost 7 bases, and 8 bases lay in between. The CDR3 loop reads CASSSGENEQFF. CDR3 DNA (partial): TGTGCCAGCAGCTCGGGTGAGAATGAG.

This CDR3 reads CASSIGQSNEKLFF. CDR3 bases read: TGTGCCAGCAGTATCGGACAGAGTAATGAAAAA. V and J are TRBV2 and TRBJ1-4; D is perhaps TRBD1 (6 bases). The read terminates 3 residues before the CDR3 end, so the remaining end is supplied by the germline J gene. Germline CDR1 and CDR2: SNHLY and FYNNEI. Trimming pared 5 bases from V and 4 bases from J, leaving 11 bases between. The CDR3 covers 14 residues.

For this clone: Read coverage stops 3 residues before the CDR3 terminus; the germline J gene supplies the remainder. The chain carries TRBV5-1 and TRBJ2-3, with 9 nucleotides matching TRBD2. The CDR3 has 16 amino acids. J was trimmed by 1 base and V by 4 bases; bases with no gene match: 7. CDR1 and CDR2 from the germline V gene are SGHRS and YFSETQ. CDR3 DNA, as far as it was read: TGCGCCAGCAGCGGGTGGACTAGCGAGCGCACAGATACG. Protein sequence: CASSGWTSERTDT. The full CDR3 protein is CASSGWTSERTDTQYF.

With respect to this clone: The junction departs from the called germline gene at one end, perhaps through a read error. The observed sequence ends 3 residues before the CDR3 terminus, with the missing tail filled in from the germline J gene. V is TRBV10-3 and J is TRBJ1-2, with D unclear. Germline-derived CDR1 and CDR2 are ENHRY and SYGVKD. The CDR3 totals 12 residues. The sequenced CDR3 bases are TGTACCATCAGTGAGGCAGGCTATGGC. It specifies CTISEAGYG. The CDR3 as a whole reads CTISEAGYGYTF.

On this clone itself: Read data end 3 residues before the CDR3 end; the end is taken from the germline J gene. This chain connects TRBV30 to TRBJ1-1; perhaps TRBD1 as D (6 bases). The CDR3 covers 13 residues. V was clipped by 5 bases and J by 1 base, with 11 bases between them. Germline V lookup: CDR1 GTSNPN, CDR2 SVGIG (reference sequence). The CDR3 bases that were read are TGTGCCTGGGGGAGGGGGGGGAACACTGAA. Encoded protein: CAWGRGGNTE. The entire CDR3 reads CAWGRGGNTEAFF.

Remarks on this clone: The CDR3 goes on 3 residues after the read ends, and that part is filled in from the germline J gene. The chain recombines TRBV28 with TRBJ1-2; D unresolved. Per the germline V gene, CDR1 is MDHEN and CDR2 is SYDVKM. The V end lost 7 bases, the J end lost 6 bases, and 15 bases lay between the germline ends. The CDR3 totals 13 residues. The CDR3 reads CASTIPGFDGYTF. Partial CDR3 DNA: TGTGCCAGCACCATCCCCGGGTTCGATGGC.

In terms of frequency, this clone is medium-sized (0.01 to 0.1%). The read ends 3 residues early relative to the CDR3; the germline J gene fills the gap. The chain employs TRBV29-1 and TRBJ2-3; 8 bases line up with TRBD2. Germline assignment: CDR1 SQVTM and CDR2 ANQGSEA. This CDR3 region has 14 residues. V lost 6 bases to trimming and J lost 6 bases; unmatched junction nucleotides: 11. The CDR3 DNA, read in part, is TGCAGCGTGGGCGGGGGGTCGTCATCGGATACG. Translating it yields CSVGGGSSSDT. The whole CDR3 sequence is CSVGGGSSSDTQYF.

Worth noting for this clone: The CDR3 is cut off 3 residues early in the read; its end comes from the germline J gene. The chain combines TRBV5-4 with TRBJ2-7; D is unresolved. The CDR3 is 13 amino acids. In germline, CDR1 is SGHNT, CDR2 YYREEE (reference sequence). The V end lost 2 bases, the J end lost 0 bases, and 6 bases lay between the germline ends. CDR3 protein: CASSFEASYEQYF. The part of the CDR3 DNA that was read is TGTGCCAGCAGCTTCGAGGCCTCCTACGAG.

This chain's CDR3 is CASSLLAGGISYGYTF. The sequenced CDR3 bases are TGCGCCAGCAGCCTACTTGCGGGGGGCATCTCGTATGGC. The chain recombines TRBV5-1 with TRBJ1-2; maybe TRBD1 (6 bases). The CDR3 end lies 3 residues beyond the end of the read and is filled in from the germline J gene. The CDR3 spans 16 residues. CDR1 is SGHRS and CDR2 is YFSETQ in the germline V gene. Trimming left V 4 bases short and J 5 bases short, with 21 bases between.

As concerns this clone: One end of the junction fails to match germline, which may point to a read error. The read ends 3 residues shy of where the CDR3 ends; the end is completed using the germline J gene. In the same sample, other DNA sequences code for this CDR3. This chain joins TRBV2 and TRBJ1-2; 7 bases map to TRBD1. The CDR3 extends over 14 amino acids. CDR1 and CDR2 (germline): SNHLY, FYNNEI. Incomplete CDR3 DNA: TGTGCCACCCCGGGACAGAATTCTAACTATGGA. Amino acid sequence: CATPGQNSNYG. The entire CDR3 protein is CATPGQNSNYGYTF.

Comments on this clone: Read sequence stops 3 residues before the CDR3 end, and the germline J gene provides the missing end. J is TRBJ2-3 and V is TRBV12-3 or TRBV12-4; weak D call: TRBD2 (6 bases). The CDR3 runs to 15 residues. The V end was cut by 6 bases, the J end by 6 bases, with 19 bases between. The CDR3 here is CASRAATPGRDTQYF. The sequenced CDR3 bases are TGTGCCAGCAGGGCCGCCACCCCGGGGAGGGATACG.

CDR3 amino acids: CASSLTTGGLKNEQFF. The DNA read from the CDR3 is TGTGCCAGCAGCTTAACCACGGGGGGGCTGAAGAATGAG. The chain links TRBV7-3 to TRBJ2-1, with 8 bases fitting TRBD2. The read falls 3 residues short of the CDR3 end, and the missing part is taken from the germline J gene. V dropped 0 bases and J dropped 7; count of bases not matched to a gene: 8. CDR1 is SGHTA and CDR2 is FQGTGA in the germline V gene. This CDR3 region has 16 residues.

Turning to this clone: The read terminates 3 residues before the CDR3 end, so the remaining end is supplied by the germline J gene. This chain joins TRBV12-3 or TRBV12-4 and TRBJ1-2; 9 bases fit TRBD1. The CDR3 totals 15 residues. Trimming cost V 5 bases and J 0 bases; bases outside gene matches: 4. The CDR3 reads CASSARQGANYGYTF. The part of the CDR3 DNA that was read is TGTGCCAGCAGTGCCAGACAGGGGGCTAACTATGGC.